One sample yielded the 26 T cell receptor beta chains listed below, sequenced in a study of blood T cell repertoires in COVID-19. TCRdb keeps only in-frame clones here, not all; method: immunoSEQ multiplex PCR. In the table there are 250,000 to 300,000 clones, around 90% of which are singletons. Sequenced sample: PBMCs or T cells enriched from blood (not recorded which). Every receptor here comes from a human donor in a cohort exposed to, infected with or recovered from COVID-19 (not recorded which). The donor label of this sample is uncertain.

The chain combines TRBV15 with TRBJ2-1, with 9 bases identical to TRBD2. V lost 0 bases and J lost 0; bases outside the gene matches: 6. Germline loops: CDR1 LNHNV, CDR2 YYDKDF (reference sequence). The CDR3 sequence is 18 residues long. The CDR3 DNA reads TGTGCCACCAGCAGAGATCCAGCGGGGGGATTCTCCTACAATGAGCAGTTCTTC. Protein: CATSRDPAGGFSYNEQFF.

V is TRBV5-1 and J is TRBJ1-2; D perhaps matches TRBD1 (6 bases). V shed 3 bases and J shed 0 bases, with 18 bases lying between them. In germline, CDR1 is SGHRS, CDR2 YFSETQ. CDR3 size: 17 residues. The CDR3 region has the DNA TGCGCCAGCAGCTGGGGACCGGGACAAGGAGCTAACTATGGCTACACCTTC. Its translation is CASSWGPGQGANYGYTF.

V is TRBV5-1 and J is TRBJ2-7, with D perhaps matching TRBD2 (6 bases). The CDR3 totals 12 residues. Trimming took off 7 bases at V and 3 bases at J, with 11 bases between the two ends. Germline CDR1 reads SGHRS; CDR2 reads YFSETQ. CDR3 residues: CASRDWDYEQYF. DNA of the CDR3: TGCGCCAGCCGGGACTGGGACTACGAGCAGTACTTC. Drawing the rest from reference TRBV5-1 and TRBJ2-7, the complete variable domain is KAGVTQTPRYLIKTRGQQVTLSCSPISGHRSVSWYQQTPGQGLQFLFEYFSETQRNKGNFPGRFSGRQFSNSRSEMNVSTLELGDSALYLCASRDWDYEQYFGPGTRLTVT.

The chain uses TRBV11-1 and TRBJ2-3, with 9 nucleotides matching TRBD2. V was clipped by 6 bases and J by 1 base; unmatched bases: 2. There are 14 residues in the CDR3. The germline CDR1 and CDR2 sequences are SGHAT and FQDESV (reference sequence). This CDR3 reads CASSSSGGTDTQYF. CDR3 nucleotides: TGTGCCAGCAGTTCTAGCGGGGGCACAGATACGCAGTATTTT.

DNA for the CDR3: TGTGCCAGCTCAATGGGCGCGGACAGGGGGCCCTATGGCTACACCTTC. Translation gives CASSMGADRGPYGYTF. V gene TRBV6-4 combines with J gene TRBJ1-2, with 11 bases that match TRBD1. Germline V gene lookup returns CDR1 MRHNA and CDR2 SNTAGT. V shed 8 bases, J shed 4 bases, and the junction held 12 bases outside the gene matches. The CDR3 is 16 residues long.

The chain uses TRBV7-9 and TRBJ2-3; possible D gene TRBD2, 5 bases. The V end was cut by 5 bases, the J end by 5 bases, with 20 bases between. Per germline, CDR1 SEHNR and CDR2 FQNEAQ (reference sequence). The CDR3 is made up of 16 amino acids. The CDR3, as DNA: TGTGCCAGCAGCCCGCTCCTTGAGGGCGGAGGAGATACGCAGTATTTT. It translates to CASSPLLEGGGDTQYF.

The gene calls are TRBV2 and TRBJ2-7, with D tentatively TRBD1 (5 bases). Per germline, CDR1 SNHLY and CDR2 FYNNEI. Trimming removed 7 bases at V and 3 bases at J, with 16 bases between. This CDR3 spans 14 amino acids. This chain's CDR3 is CASTPANRLYEQYF. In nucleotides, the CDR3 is TGTGCCAGCACCCCTGCGAACAGGCTCTACGAGCAGTACTTC. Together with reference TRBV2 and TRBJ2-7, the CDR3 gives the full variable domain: EPEVTQTPSHQVTQMGQEVILRCVPISNHLYFYWYRQILGQKVEFLVSFYNNEISEKSEIFDDQFSVERPDGSNFTLKIRSTKLEDSAMYFCASTPANRLYEQYFGPGTRLTVT.

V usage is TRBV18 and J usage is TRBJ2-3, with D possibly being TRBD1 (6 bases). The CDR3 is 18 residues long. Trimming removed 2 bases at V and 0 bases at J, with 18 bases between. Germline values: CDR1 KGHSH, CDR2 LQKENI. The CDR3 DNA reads TGTGCCAGCTCACCAGGTTTATATGGACAGAATAGCACAGATACGCAGTATTTT. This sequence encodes CASSPGLYGQNSTDTQYF.

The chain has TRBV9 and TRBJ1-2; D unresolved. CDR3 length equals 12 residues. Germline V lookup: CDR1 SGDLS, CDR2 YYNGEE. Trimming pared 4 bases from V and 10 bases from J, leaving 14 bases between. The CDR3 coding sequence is TGTGCCAGCAGCCCCCGAGGAGGAAACTACACCTTC. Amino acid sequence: CASSPRGGNYTF. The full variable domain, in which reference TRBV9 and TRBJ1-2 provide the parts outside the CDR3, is DSGVTQTPKHLITATGQRVTLRCSPRSGDLSVYWYQQSLDQGLQFLIQYYNGEERAKGNILERFSAQQFPDLHSELNLSSLELGDSALYFCASSPRGGNYTFGSGTRLTVV.

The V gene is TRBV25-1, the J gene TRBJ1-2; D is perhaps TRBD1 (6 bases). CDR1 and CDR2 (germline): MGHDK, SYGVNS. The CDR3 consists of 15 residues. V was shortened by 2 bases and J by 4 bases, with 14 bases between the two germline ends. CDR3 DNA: TGTGCCAGCAGTGAACCAGGGGATGGAGGCTATGGCTACACCTTC. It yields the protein CASSEPGDGGYGYTF.

This CDR3 reads CASSLSGLNSNQPQHF. The CDR3 DNA follows: TGTGCCAGCAGTTTGTCGGGACTAAATAGCAATCAGCCCCAGCATTTT. V and J are TRBV27 and TRBJ1-5, with a tentative D call TRBD1 (5 bases). This CDR3 has 16 residues. The germline V and J ends were trimmed by 3 bases and 0 bases, with 12 bases remaining between them. Per germline, CDR1 MNHEY and CDR2 SMNVEV (reference sequence).

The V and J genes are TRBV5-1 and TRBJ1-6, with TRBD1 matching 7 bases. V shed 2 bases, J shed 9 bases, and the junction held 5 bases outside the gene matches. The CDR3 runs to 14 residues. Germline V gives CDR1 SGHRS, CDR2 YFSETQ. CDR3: CASSFTGDGSPLHF. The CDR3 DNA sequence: TGCGCCAGCAGCTTTACAGGGGACGGTTCACCCCTCCACTTT.

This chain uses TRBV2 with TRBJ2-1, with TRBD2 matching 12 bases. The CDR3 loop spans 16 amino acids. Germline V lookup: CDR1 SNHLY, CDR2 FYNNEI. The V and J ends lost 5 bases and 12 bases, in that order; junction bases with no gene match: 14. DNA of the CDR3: TGTGCCAGCAGTTTCGAAGGACTAGCGGGGTCCCCCGGGCAGTTCTTC. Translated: CASSFEGLAGSPGQFF.

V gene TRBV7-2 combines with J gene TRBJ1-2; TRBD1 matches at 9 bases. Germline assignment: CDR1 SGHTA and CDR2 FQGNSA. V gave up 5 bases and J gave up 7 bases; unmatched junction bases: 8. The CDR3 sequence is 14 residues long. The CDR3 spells CASSGGGTGSGYTF. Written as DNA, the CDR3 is TGTGCCAGCAGCGGGGGAGGGACAGGGAGTGGCTACACCTTC.

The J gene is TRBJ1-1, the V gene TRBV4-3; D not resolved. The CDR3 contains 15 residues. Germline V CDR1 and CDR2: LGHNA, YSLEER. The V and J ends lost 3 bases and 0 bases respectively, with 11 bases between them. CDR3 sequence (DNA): TGCGCCAGCAGCCATCTCGTGGGCTTGAACACTGAAGCTTTCTTT. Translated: CASSHLVGLNTEAFF.

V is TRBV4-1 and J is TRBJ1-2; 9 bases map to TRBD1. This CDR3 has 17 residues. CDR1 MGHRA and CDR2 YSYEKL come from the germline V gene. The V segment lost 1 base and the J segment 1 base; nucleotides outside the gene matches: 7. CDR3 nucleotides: TGCGCCAGCAGCCAAGCCTCTCGACAGGGGGATAACTATGGCTACACCTTC. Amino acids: CASSQASRQGDNYGYTF.

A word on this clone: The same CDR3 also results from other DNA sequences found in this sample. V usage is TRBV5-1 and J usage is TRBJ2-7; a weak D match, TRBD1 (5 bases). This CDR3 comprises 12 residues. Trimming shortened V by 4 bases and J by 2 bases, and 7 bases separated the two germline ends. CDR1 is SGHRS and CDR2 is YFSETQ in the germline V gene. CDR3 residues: CASSLDTYEQYF. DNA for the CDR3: TGCGCCAGCAGCCTGGACACCTACGAGCAGTACTTC.

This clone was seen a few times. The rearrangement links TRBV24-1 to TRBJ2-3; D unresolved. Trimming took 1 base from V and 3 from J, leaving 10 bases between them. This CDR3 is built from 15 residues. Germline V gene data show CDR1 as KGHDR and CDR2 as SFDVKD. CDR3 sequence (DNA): TGTGCCACCAGTGATTTTTCCTCTAGAACAGATACGCAGTATTTT. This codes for CATSDFSSRTDTQYF.

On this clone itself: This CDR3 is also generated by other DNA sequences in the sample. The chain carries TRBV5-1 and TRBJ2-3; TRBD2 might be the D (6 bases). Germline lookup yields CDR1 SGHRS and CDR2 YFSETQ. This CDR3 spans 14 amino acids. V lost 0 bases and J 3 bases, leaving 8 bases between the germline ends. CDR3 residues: CASSLGGATDTQYF. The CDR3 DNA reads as TGCGCCAGCAGCTTGGGCGGGGCAACAGATACGCAGTATTTT.

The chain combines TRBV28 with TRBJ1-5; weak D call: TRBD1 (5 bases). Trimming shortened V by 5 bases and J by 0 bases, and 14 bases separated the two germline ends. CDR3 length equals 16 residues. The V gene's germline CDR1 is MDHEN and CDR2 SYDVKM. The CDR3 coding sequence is TGTGCCAGCAGTACCCCTCCAGGGTATAGCAATCAGCCCCAGCATTTT. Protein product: CASSTPPGYSNQPQHF. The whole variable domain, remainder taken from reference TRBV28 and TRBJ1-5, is DVKVTQSSRYLVKRTGEKVFLECVQDMDHENMFWYRQDPGLGLRLIYFSYDVKMKEKGDIPEGYSVSREKKERFSLILESASTNQTSMYLCASSTPPGYSNQPQHFGDGTRLSIL.

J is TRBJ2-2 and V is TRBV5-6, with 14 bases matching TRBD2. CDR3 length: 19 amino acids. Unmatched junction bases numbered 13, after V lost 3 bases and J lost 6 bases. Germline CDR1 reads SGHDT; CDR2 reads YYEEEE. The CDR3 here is CASSSLKTSGGAKAGELFF. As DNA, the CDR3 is TGTGCCAGCAGCTCCCTTAAGACTAGCGGGGGGGCCAAGGCCGGGGAGCTGTTTTTT.

The CDR3 nucleotides are TGTGCCTGGAGAGGGGAAGAGACCCAGTACTTC. It is translated as CAWRGEETQYF. The chain combines TRBV30 with TRBJ2-5, with a weak D call TRBD1 (5 bases). The CDR3 contains 11 residues. V lost 3 bases and J 3 bases, leaving 5 bases between the germline ends. Germline V lookup: CDR1 GTSNPN, CDR2 SVGIG (reference sequence).

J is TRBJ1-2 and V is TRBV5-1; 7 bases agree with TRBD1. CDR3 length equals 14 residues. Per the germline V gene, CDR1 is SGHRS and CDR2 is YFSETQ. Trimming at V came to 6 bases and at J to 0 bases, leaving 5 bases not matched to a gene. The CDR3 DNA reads TGCGCCAGCACCGACGGGACAGCTAACTATGGCTACACCTTC. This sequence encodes CASTDGTANYGYTF.

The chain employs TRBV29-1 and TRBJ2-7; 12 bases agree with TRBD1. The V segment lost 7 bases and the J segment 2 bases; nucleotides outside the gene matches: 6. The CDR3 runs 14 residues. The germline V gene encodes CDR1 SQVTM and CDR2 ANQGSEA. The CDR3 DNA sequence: TGCAGCGCTGCCGGGACAGGGGGCCCCTACGAGCAGTACTTC. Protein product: CSAAGTGGPYEQYF.

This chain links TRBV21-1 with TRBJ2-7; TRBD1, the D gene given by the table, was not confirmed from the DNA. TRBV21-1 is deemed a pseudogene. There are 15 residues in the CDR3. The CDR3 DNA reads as TGTGCCAGCAGCAAAGGGCCAGGGATCTCCTACGAGCAGTACTTC. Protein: CASSKGPGISYEQYF.

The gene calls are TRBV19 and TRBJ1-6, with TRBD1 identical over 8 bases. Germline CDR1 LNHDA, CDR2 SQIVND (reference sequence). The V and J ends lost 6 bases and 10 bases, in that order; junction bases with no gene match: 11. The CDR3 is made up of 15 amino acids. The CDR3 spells CASSQLGQGSSPLHF. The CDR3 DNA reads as TGTGCCAGTAGCCAGCTCGGACAGGGAAGCTCACCCCTCCACTTT.